This TCR beta chain came from a study of radiotherapy plus CTLA-4 blockade in lung cancer. Findings and limits, study-wide: Researchers report tumor-derived TCR clones expanding in blood after radiotherapy plus ipilimumab. Interferon-beta, together with early blood T cell clone dynamics, reportedly best predicted response.

On this clone itself: Its cognate antigen is unknown.

This CDR3 is 12 amino acids long. V was clipped by 6 bases and J by 2 bases, with 7 bases between them. Per the germline V gene, CDR1 is SNHLY and CDR2 is FYNNEI. Sequenced by immunoSEQ multiplex PCR; TCRdb stores in-frame clones only, minus some. The table has about 28,000 clones, less than 85% seen once. The starting material was peripheral blood, obtained from a patient treated with radiotherapy plus ipilimumab. V gene TRBV2 combines with J gene TRBJ1-1; D is uncertain. The TCR sequence derives from a human donor with non-small cell lung cancer who had stable disease on radiotherapy plus ipilimumab. The CDR3 loop is CASRMANTEAFF. DNA of the CDR3: TGTGCCAGCAGAATGGCTAACACTGAAGCTTTCTTT.